Following are 4 T cell receptor beta chains from one sample sequenced in a study of T cell responses to AZD1222 COVID-19 vaccine. Sequencing used immunoSEQ multiplex PCR; TCRdb keeps in-frame clones, though not all of them. The table records tens of thousands of clones, approximately 91% of them present only once. This material consisted of peripheral blood, taken on day 0 of AZD1222 vaccination. These receptors were collected from an adult in good health.

This chain connects TRBV11-2 to TRBJ1-1; D is ambiguous. Germline V CDR1 and CDR2: SGHAT, FQNNGV. The V and J ends lost 2 bases and 1 base respectively, with 5 bases between them. The CDR3 is 13 residues long. CDR3 DNA: TGTGCCAGCAGCTTAAGGACGAACACTGAAGCTTTCTTT. Encoded protein: CASSLRTNTEAFF.

The chain links TRBV9 to TRBJ2-1; maybe TRBD2 (6 bases). Germline V gene data show CDR1 as SGDLS and CDR2 as YYNGEE. V lost 1 base and J lost 7, with 9 bases in between. The CDR3 has 13 amino acids. The DNA for the CDR3 is TGTGCCAGCAGCGTACGGGAGTGGAATGAGCAGTTCTTC. Translating gives CASSVREWNEQFF. Full variable domain (missing parts from reference TRBV9 and TRBJ2-1): DSGVTQTPKHLITATGQRVTLRCSPRSGDLSVYWYQQSLDQGLQFLIQYYNGEERAKGNILERFSAQQFPDLHSELNLSSLELGDSALYFCASSVREWNEQFFGPGTRLTVL.

In this sample, this clone turned up a few times. V gene TRBV5-1 combines with J gene TRBJ2-7; weak D call: TRBD2 (7 bases). The CDR3 is made up of 16 amino acids. Trimming pared 0 bases from V and 3 bases from J, leaving 16 bases between. Germline loops: CDR1 SGHRS, CDR2 YFSETQ. CDR3 amino acids: CASSLAGAGDLYEQYF. DNA of the CDR3: TGCGCCAGCAGCTTGGCAGGGGCGGGGGACCTCTACGAGCAGTACTTC.

The V gene is TRBV11-3, the J gene TRBJ2-2; D ambiguous. Between the trimmed V and J ends, which lost 1 base and 4 bases, there was a span of 4 bases. This CDR3 contains 13 residues. The V gene's germline CDR1 is SGHNT and CDR2 YENEEA. The CDR3 sequence: CASSLAFTGELFF. The CDR3 DNA follows: TGTGCCAGCAGCTTAGCATTCACCGGGGAGCTGTTTTTT. Full variable domain (remainder filled in from reference TRBV11-3 and TRBJ2-2): EAGVVQSPRYKIIEKKQPVAFWCNPISGHNTLYWYLQNLGQGPELLIRYENEEAVDDSQLPKDRFSAERLKGVDSTLKIQPAELGDSAVYLCASSLAFTGELFFGEGSRLTVL.